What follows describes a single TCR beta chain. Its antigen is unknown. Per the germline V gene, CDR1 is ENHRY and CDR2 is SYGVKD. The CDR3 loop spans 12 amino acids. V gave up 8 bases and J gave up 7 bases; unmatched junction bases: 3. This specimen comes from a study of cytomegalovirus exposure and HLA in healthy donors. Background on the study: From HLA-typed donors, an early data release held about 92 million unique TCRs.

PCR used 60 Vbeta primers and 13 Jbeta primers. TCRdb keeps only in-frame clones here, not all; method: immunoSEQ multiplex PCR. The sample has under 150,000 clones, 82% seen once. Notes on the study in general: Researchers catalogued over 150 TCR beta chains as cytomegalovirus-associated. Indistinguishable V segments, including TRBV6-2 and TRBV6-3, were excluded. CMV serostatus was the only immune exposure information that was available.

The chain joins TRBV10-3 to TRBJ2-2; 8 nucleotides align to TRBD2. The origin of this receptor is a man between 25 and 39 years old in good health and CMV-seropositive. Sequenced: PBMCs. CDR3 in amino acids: CAIGSGSGELFF. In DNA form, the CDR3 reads TGTGCCATCGGAAGCGGGAGCGGGGAGCTGTTTTTT.